This T cell receptor (beta chain) was identified during a study of human T cells and chemical hapten exposure. Whole-study findings and limits: No shift was seen in TCRs above 1 in 1000 frequency with DPC sensitization.

The CDR3 totals 15 residues. Trimming cost V 6 bases and J 2 bases; bases outside gene matches: 9. Indicated time point: healthy volunteer bleed at 2 weeks. Unfractionated whole blood served as the source for total RNA extraction. Single cDNA molecules in the library carried unique molecular identifiers attached during preparation. Original methodology: Samples contained a median of about 96,000 TCRs, with a range of about 23,224 to 700,000. Each CDR3 protein gets one entry after TCRdb re-called the RACE reads with MiXCR. None of the V and J calls come from the authors' own analysis; TCRdb made them. The sample contains 130,000 or so distinct CDR3 sequences, approximately 10% of which appear only once. This clonotype was picked up a small number of times. Antigen specificity is unknown.

The origin of this receptor is a male donor in good health. Some clones in this sample may be carry-over from other donors' samples. The sequencing sample was made of whole blood. V is TRBV12-3 or TRBV12-4 and J is TRBJ1-2; 7 bases fit TRBD1. Here the CDR3 reads CASRDFRDSNYGYTF. CDR3 sequence (DNA): TGTGCCAGCAGGGATTTCCGGGACAGCAACTATGGCTACACCTTC.